This T cell receptor (beta chain) is from a study of Graves' ophthalmopathy and Graves' hyperthyroidism. Study-level findings and limits: The 13-signature model separated ophthalmopathy from stable hyperthyroidism at 85% to 90% sensitivity and roughly 80% specificity.

RNA transcripts served as template for amplifying TCR beta CDR3 sequences. After a first-round RT-PCR with HTBI primers, a second-round multiplex PCR was run. Each CDR3 protein is one row after TCRdb ran MiXCR on the multiplex PCR reads. The sample lists a few hundred thousand distinct CDR3 sequences; approximately 18% were seen once. With respect to this clonotype: The antigen is unknown.

V was pared by 6 bases and J by 2 bases, with 20 bases between. The CDR3 has 15 residues. Germline values: CDR1 DFQATT, CDR2 SNEGSKA (reference sequence). V gene TRBV20-1 combines with J gene TRBJ2-7; tentative D call: TRBD2 (6 bases). This clonotype was sampled from an adult woman with stable Graves' hyperthyroidism. Sequences were obtained from peripheral blood. This CDR3 reads CSASLLRGQAYEQYF. The DNA for the CDR3 is TGCAGTGCCTCTCTTCTGCGGGGCCAGGCCTACGAGCAGTACTTC.